Each of the 18 T cell receptor beta chains below was sequenced from the same sample in a study of graft-versus-host responses after intestinal transplantation. Using immunoSEQ multiplex PCR, the repertoire was profiled, and TCRdb retains in-frame clones only, with some absent. The sample has about 110,000 clones, 90% to 95% seen once. These receptors lack a known antigen. The sequences come from unstimulated CD8+ T cells sorted from spleen or lymph node cells, collected before transplant. Receptors were obtained from a human donor who was the organ donor for an intestinal transplant.

The CDR3 bases are TGTGCCAGCAGCTTAGGATCAGACAGGGGCAATCAGCCCCAGCATTTT. Encoded protein: CASSLGSDRGNQPQHF. J is TRBJ1-5 and V is TRBV7-8; 7 positions match TRBD1. V lost 1 base to trimming and J lost 2 bases; unmatched junction nucleotides: 5. This CDR3 comprises 16 residues. From germline, CDR1 is SGHVS and CDR2 FQNEAQ.

This clone has a handful of counts. The sample carries other DNA sequences with the same CDR3. The chain is built from TRBV9 and TRBJ2-5; no reliable D call. The CDR3 runs 13 residues. Germline CDR1 is SGDLS and CDR2 is YYNGEE. Trimming removed 0 bases at V and 1 base at J, with 4 bases between. The CDR3 sequence: CASSVGGQETQYF. The CDR3 region has the DNA TGTGCCAGCAGCGTAGGGGGCCAAGAGACCCAGTACTTC. The full variable domain, its missing parts supplied by reference TRBV9 and TRBJ2-5, is DSGVTQTPKHLITATGQRVTLRCSPRSGDLSVYWYQQSLDQGLQFLIQYYNGEERAKGNILERFSAQQFPDLHSELNLSSLELGDSALYFCASSVGGQETQYFGPGTRLLVL.

The V call is TRBV27, the J call TRBJ2-2, with TRBD1 matching over 8 bases. V shed 1 base, J shed 7 bases, and the junction held 5 bases outside the gene matches. Germline CDR1 is MNHEY and CDR2 is SMNVEV (reference sequence). The CDR3 contains 15 residues. This chain's CDR3 is CASSLWAGGNGELFF. The CDR3 DNA sequence: TGTGCCAGCAGTTTATGGGCAGGGGGCAACGGGGAGCTGTTTTTT.

V usage is TRBV4-1 and J usage is TRBJ1-1, with D perhaps TRBD1 (6 bases). CDR3 length equals 15 residues. Between the trimmed V and J ends, which lost 0 bases and 0 bases, there was a span of 8 bases. Germline-derived CDR1 and CDR2 are MGHRA and YSYEKL. The CDR3 DNA sequence: TGCGCCAGCAGCCAAGACCAGGGGCTGAACACTGAAGCTTTCTTT. This codes for CASSQDQGLNTEAFF.

V gene TRBV7-9 combines with J gene TRBJ1-2; D gene ambiguous. V lost 3 bases and J lost 5, with 19 bases in between. This CDR3 spans 16 amino acids. Germline V gene sequence: CDR1 SEHNR, CDR2 FQNEAQ (reference sequence). The CDR3 loop is CASSFFLSGRTYGYTF. The CDR3 DNA follows: TGTGCCAGCAGCTTTTTCCTCAGCGGTAGAACGTATGGCTACACCTTC. The full variable domain, its missing parts supplied by reference TRBV7-9 and TRBJ1-2, is DTGVSQNPRHKITKRGQNVTFRCDPISEHNRLYWYRQTLGQGPEFLTYFQNEAQLEKSRLLSDRFSAERPKGSFSTLEIQRTEQGDSAMYLCASSFFLSGRTYGYTFGSGTRLTVV.

In regard to this clone: The identical CDR3 is also encoded by other nucleotide sequences in the sample. This chain joins TRBV6-1 and TRBJ2-7; D is possibly TRBD1 (6 bases). The germline V gene has CDR1 MNHNS and CDR2 SASEGT. The CDR3 extends over 16 amino acids. Deletions cut 0 bases from V and 4 bases from J, with 16 bases between. The CDR3 DNA follows: TGTGCCAGCAGTGAAGCAACTGGGGGCCTAATTTACGAGCAGTACTTC. Translation gives CASSEATGGLIYEQYF.

This chain joins TRBV4-3 and TRBJ2-7; 10 bases are a match to TRBD2. Losses at the gene ends were 0 bases for V and 1 base for J; bases not matched to a gene: 9. The CDR3 has 18 residues. Germline V gives CDR1 LGHNA, CDR2 YSLEER. Written as DNA, the CDR3 is TGCGCCAGCAGCCAAGATCAGGCTAGCGGGAGCGCGTCCTACGAGCAGTACTTC. Protein: CASSQDQASGSASYEQYF.

V gene TRBV6-1 combines with J gene TRBJ2-5; TRBD2 might be the D (5 bases). The CDR3 covers 13 residues. Deletions cut 7 bases from V and 4 bases from J, with 13 bases between. Germline V gives CDR1 MNHNS, CDR2 SASEGT. The CDR3, as DNA: TGTGCCAGCATCCTGCCCGGGGTAGAGACCCAGTACTTC. Translated, it gives CASILPGVETQYF.

This chain links TRBV4-2 with TRBJ1-2; D unresolved. Germline V gene data show CDR1 as LGHNA and CDR2 as YNFKEQ. Between the trimmed V and J ends, which lost 0 bases and 5 bases, there was a span of 16 bases. The CDR3 consists of 16 residues. The CDR3 protein is CASSQEWAPGGYGYTF. The DNA of the CDR3 is TGTGCCAGCAGCCAAGAATGGGCCCCTGGAGGGTATGGCTACACCTTC.

The CDR3 DNA sequence: TGTGCCAGCACGCCAAAGGGGGCAATCTACGAGCAGTACTTC. Translating gives CASTPKGAIYEQYF. This chain links TRBV28 with TRBJ2-7, with 7 bases identical to TRBD1. Unmatched junction bases numbered 9, after V lost 7 bases and J lost 3 bases. CDR1 is MDHEN, CDR2 SYDVKM, per germline. This CDR3 region has 14 residues.

Only one count was recorded for this clone. J is TRBJ1-5 and V is TRBV6-5; TRBD1 aligns across 8 bases. The CDR3 extends over 15 amino acids. J gave up 3 bases and V 4 bases, and 5 bases lay outside the gene matches. CDR1 is MNHEY, CDR2 SVGAGI, per germline. In DNA, the CDR3 is TGTGCCAGCAGTTGGTACAGGGGGTACAATCAGCCCCAGCATTTT. It is translated as CASSWYRGYNQPQHF.

This clone was observed once. V usage is TRBV9 and J usage is TRBJ2-7, with D unclear. In germline, CDR1 is SGDLS, CDR2 YYNGEE. V was shortened by 3 bases and J by 3 bases, with 10 bases between the two germline ends. The CDR3 length is 13 residues. CDR3 sequence (DNA): TGTGCCAGCAGCGCTAACGGCCGCTACGAGCAGTACTTC. Its protein product is CASSANGRYEQYF. The complete variable domain, with remaining parts taken from reference TRBV9 and TRBJ2-7, reads DSGVTQTPKHLITATGQRVTLRCSPRSGDLSVYWYQQSLDQGLQFLIQYYNGEERAKGNILERFSAQQFPDLHSELNLSSLELGDSALYFCASSANGRYEQYFGPGTRLTVT.

This chain links TRBV6-5 with TRBJ2-5; D is uncertain. Germline V CDR1 and CDR2: MNHEY, SVGAGI. This CDR3 has 14 amino acids. Trimming left V 11 bases short and J 5 bases short, with 21 bases between. This CDR3 is CACQGPQKDETQYF. The CDR3 DNA follows: TGTGCCTGCCAAGGACCCCAAAAGGACGAGACCCAGTACTTC.

The V gene is TRBV9, the J gene TRBJ2-1; D unresolved. Trimming took off 1 base at V and 8 bases at J, with 13 bases between the two ends. Germline-derived CDR1 and CDR2 are SGDLS and YYNGEE. The CDR3 runs 14 residues. The CDR3 reads CASSVPDGADEQFF. The CDR3 coding sequence is TGTGCCAGCAGCGTACCGGACGGTGCAGATGAGCAGTTCTTC.

The chain employs TRBV5-1 and TRBJ2-1; D perhaps matches TRBD2 (6 bases). Germline CDR1 and CDR2: SGHRS and YFSETQ. V was cut by 4 bases and J by 5 bases, with 13 bases left in between. The CDR3 covers 14 residues. CDR3 sequence: CASSPLANHNEQFF. The CDR3 DNA sequence: TGCGCCAGCAGCCCTCTAGCGAATCACAATGAGCAGTTCTTC.

The CDR3 DNA sequence: TGTGCCAGCAGCGTAGAGGGGAGGGGACCCGTCACAGATACGCAGTATTTT. It specifies CASSVEGRGPVTDTQYF. The V gene is TRBV9, the J gene TRBJ2-3, with 7 bases that match TRBD2. The J segment lost 2 bases and the V segment lost 0 bases, leaving 9 bases of the junction unmatched. This CDR3 comprises 17 residues. Germline CDR1 is SGDLS and CDR2 is YYNGEE.

The rearrangement links TRBV28 to TRBJ2-5; no clear D gene. The CDR3 has 11 amino acids. The V gene's germline CDR1 is MDHEN and CDR2 SYDVKM. V lost 5 bases, J lost 13 bases, and 14 bases lay in between. The CDR3 bases are TGTGCCAGCAGTAGGGTCGGCGGAAGGTACTTC. Its protein is CASSRVGGRYF. Filled out from reference TRBV28 and TRBJ2-5, the complete variable domain reads DVKVTQSSRYLVKRTGEKVFLECVQDMDHENMFWYRQDPGLGLRLIYFSYDVKMKEKGDIPEGYSVSREKKERFSLILESASTNQTSMYLCASSRVGGRYFGPGTRLLVL.

This clone was observed once. The chain couples TRBV5-6 to TRBJ1-5; no firm D call. V lost 1 base to trimming and J lost 2 bases, with 7 bases between them. The germline gives CDR1 SGHDT, CDR2 YYEEEE. The CDR3 sequence is 14 residues long. The CDR3 loop reads CASSLYTGNQPQHF. CDR3 coding DNA: TGTGCCAGCAGCTTGTACACAGGCAATCAGCCCCAGCATTTT.